This TCR beta chain was sequenced during a study of neurological immune-mediated disorders. Overall study: Multiple sclerosis patients numbered around 35, of whom some 30 were relapsing-remitting and 3 secondary progressive. Study results and caveats: Phylogenetic grouping assigned the repertoires of 18 of 34 multiple sclerosis patients to a single related-CDR3 cluster, representing a possible signature.

Specified time point: longitudinal time-point 2. This clonotype occurred many times. Its target is unknown. TCRdb passed the 5' RACE reads through MiXCR, listing each CDR3 protein once. The data show 65,000 to 95,000 distinct CDR3 sequences, around 6% seen once. Trimming removed 6 bases from V and 0 bases from J; junction bases left unmatched: 4. The CDR3 is made up of 16 amino acids. CDR1 is DFQATT and CDR2 is SNEGSKA in the germline V gene (reference sequence). Material for sequencing was PBMCs. This clonotype was obtained from a woman in her sixties with multiple sclerosis. The V and J genes are TRBV20-1 and TRBJ2-6; 11 bases match TRBD2. Written as DNA, the CDR3 is TGCAGTGCGGCGACTAGCGGGGTCTCTGGGGCCAACGTCCTGACTTTC. Its translation is CSAATSGVSGANVLTF.